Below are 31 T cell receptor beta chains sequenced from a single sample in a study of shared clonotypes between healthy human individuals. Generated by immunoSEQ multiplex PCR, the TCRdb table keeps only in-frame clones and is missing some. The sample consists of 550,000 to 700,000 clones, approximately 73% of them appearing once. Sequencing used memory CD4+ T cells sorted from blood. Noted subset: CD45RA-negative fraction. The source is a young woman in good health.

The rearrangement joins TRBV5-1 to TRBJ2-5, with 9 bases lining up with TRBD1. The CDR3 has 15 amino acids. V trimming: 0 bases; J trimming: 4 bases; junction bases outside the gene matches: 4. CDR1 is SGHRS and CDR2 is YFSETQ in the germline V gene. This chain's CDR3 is CASSLVGQGLETQYF. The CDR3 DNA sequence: TGCGCCAGCAGCTTGGTCGGACAGGGGTTAGAGACCCAGTACTTC.

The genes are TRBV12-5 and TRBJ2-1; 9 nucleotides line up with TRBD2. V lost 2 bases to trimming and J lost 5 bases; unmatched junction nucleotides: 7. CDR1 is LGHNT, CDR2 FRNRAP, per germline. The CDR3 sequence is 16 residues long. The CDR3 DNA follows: TGTGCTAGTGGTTTGTCCCTGAGCGGGAGGCACAATGAGCAGTTCTTC. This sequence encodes CASGLSLSGRHNEQFF.

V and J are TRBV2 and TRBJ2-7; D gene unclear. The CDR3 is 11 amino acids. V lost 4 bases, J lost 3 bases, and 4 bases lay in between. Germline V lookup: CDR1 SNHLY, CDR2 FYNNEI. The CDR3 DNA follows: TGTGCCAGCAGTGCGCTCTACGAGCAGTACTTC. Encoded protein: CASSALYEQYF.

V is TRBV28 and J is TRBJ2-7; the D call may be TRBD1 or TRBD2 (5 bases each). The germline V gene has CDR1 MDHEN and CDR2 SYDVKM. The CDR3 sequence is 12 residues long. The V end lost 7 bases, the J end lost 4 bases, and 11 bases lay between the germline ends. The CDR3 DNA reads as TGTGCCAGCACAGGGTGGGGGTACGAGCAGTACTTC. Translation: CASTGWGYEQYF.

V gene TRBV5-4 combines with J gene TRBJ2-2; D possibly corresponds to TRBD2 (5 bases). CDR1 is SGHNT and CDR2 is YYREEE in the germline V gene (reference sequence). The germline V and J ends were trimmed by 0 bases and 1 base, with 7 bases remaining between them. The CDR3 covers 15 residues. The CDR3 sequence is CASSLVSENTGELFF. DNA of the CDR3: TGTGCCAGCAGCTTGGTTAGCGAGAACACCGGGGAGCTGTTTTTT.

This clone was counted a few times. CDR3 residues: CASSPVSSYEQYF. The CDR3 nucleotides read TGCGCCAGCAGCCCCGTCTCGAGCTACGAGCAGTACTTC. The chain employs TRBV4-1 and TRBJ2-5; D not resolved. The tail of the sequence fits TRBJ2-7 better, so the J call may be wrong. The germline CDR1 and CDR2 sequences are MGHRA and YSYEKL. The CDR3 covers 13 residues.

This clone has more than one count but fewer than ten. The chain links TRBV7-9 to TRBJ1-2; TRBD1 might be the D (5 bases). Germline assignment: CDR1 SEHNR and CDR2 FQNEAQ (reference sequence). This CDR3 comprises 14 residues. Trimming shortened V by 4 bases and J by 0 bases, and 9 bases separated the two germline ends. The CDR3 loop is CASSSRQTNYGYTF. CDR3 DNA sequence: TGTGCCAGCAGCTCCAGACAGACTAACTATGGCTACACCTTC. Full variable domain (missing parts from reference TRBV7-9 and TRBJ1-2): DTGVSQNPRHKITKRGQNVTFRCDPISEHNRLYWYRQTLGQGPEFLTYFQNEAQLEKSRLLSDRFSAERPKGSFSTLEIQRTEQGDSAMYLCASSSRQTNYGYTFGSGTRLTVV.

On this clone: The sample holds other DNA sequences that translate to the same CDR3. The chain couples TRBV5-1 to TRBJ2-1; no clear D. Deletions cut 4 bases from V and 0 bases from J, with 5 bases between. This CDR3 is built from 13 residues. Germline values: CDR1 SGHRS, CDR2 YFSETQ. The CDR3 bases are TGCGCCAGCAGCCTTAGCTCCTACAATGAGCAGTTCTTC. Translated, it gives CASSLSSYNEQFF.

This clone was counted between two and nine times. The CDR3 protein is CASSFDATNEKLFF. CDR3 nucleotides: TGCGCCAGCAGCTTCGATGCAACTAATGAAAAACTGTTTTTT. This chain uses TRBV5-1 with TRBJ1-4, with D unclear. CDR1 is SGHRS, CDR2 YFSETQ, per germline. The CDR3 has 14 amino acids. V was trimmed by 2 bases and J by 0 bases, leaving 5 bases between them.

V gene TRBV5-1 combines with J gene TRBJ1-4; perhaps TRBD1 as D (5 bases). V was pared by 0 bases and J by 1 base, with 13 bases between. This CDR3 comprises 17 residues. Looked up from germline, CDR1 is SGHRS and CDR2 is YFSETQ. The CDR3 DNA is TGCGCCAGCAGCTTGGTCCCCGGGGGAGGAACTAATGAAAAACTGTTTTTT. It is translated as CASSLVPGGGTNEKLFF.

CDR3 in DNA: TGTGCCTGGAGTGGCATCACCGGGACAGACACCTACGAGCAGTACTTC. This sequence encodes CAWSGITGTDTYEQYF. The gene calls are TRBV30 and TRBJ2-7, with 7 bases aligning to TRBD1. Germline lookup yields CDR1 GTSNPN and CDR2 SVGIG (reference sequence). This CDR3 has 16 amino acids. After removal of 1 base from V and 2 bases from J, the junction contained 11 bases not matched to a gene.

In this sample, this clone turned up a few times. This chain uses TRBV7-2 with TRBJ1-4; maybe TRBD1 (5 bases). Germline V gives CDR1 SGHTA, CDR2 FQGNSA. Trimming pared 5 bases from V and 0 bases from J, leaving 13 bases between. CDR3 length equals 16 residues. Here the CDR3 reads CASSAKRGATNEKLFF. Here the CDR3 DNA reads TGTGCCAGCAGCGCCAAACGGGGGGCAACTAATGAAAAACTGTTTTTT.

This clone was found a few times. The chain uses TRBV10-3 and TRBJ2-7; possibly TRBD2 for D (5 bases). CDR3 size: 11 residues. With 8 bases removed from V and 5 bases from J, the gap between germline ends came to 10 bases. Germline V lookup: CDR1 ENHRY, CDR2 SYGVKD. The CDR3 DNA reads TGTGCCATCTCATGGGGAGACGAGCAGTACTTC. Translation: CAISWGDEQYF.

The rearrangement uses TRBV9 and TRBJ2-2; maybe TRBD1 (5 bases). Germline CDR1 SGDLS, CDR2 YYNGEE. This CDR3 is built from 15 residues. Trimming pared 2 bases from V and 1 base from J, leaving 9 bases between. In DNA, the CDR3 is TGTGCCAGCAGCGTTTACCAGGGGAACACCGGGGAGCTGTTTTTT. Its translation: CASSVYQGNTGELFF.

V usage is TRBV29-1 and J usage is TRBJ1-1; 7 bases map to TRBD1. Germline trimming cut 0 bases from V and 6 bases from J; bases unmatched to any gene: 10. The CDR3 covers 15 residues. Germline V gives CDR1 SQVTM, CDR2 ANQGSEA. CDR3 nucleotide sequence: TGCAGCGTTGAAGACCCAACGACAGGGAGGGCTGAAGCTTTCTTT. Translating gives CSVEDPTTGRAEAFF.

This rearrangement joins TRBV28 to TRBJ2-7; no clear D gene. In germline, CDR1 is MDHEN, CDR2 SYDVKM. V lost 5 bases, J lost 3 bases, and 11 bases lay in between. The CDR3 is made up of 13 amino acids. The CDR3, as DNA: TGTGCCAGCAGTCCCCAGACCCACTACGAGCAGTACTTC. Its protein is CASSPQTHYEQYF.

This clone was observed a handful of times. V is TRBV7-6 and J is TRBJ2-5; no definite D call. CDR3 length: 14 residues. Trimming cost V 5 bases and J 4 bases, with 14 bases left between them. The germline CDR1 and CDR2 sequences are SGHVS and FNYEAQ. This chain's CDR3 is CASSPNPPPETQYF. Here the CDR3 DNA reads TGTGCCAGCAGCCCCAATCCGCCCCCAGAGACCCAGTACTTC.

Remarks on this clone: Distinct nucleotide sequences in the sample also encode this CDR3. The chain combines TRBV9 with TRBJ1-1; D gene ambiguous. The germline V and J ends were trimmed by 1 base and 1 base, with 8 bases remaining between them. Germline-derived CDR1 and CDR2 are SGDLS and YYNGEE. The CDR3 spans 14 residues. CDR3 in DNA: TGTGCCAGCAGCGTATCCAGTGAGAACACTGAAGCTTTCTTT. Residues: CASSVSSENTEAFF.

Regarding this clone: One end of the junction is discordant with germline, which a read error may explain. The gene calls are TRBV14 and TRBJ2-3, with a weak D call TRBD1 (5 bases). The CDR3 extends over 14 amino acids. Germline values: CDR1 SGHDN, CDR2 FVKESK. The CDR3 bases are TGTGCCAGCAGCCAGCCGTTAGGGGCAGAAACGCAGTATTTT. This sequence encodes CASSQPLGAETQYF.

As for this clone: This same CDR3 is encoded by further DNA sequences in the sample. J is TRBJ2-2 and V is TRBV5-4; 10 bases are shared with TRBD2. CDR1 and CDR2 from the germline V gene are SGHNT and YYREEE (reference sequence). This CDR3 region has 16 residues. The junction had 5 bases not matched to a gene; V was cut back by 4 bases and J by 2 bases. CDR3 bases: TGTGCCAGCAGCGTAGCGGGAGGAGCAAACACCGGGGAGCTGTTTTTT. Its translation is CASSVAGGANTGELFF.

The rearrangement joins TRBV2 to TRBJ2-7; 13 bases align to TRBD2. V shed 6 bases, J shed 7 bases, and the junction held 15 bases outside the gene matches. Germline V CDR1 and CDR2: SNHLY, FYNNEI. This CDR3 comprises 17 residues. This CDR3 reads CASSEIQLAGGPGEQYF. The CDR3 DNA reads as TGTGCCAGCAGCGAAATACAACTAGCGGGAGGGCCGGGAGAGCAGTACTTC.

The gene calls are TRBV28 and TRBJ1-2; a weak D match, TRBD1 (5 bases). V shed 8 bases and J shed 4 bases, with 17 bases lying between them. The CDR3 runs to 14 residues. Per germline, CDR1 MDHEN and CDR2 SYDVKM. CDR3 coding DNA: TGTGCCAGCCTTACCCGACCAAGGGGCTATGGCTACACCTTC. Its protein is CASLTRPRGYGYTF.

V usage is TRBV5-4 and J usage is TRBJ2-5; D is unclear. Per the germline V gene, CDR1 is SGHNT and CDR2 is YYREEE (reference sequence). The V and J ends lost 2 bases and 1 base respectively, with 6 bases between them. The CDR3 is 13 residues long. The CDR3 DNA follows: TGTGCCAGCAGCTTAACCTTCCAAGAGACCCAGTACTTC. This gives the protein CASSLTFQETQYF.

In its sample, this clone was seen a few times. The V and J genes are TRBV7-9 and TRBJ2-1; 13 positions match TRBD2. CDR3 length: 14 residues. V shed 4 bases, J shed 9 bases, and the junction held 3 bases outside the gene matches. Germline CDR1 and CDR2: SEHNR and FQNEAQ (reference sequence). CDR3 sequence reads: CASSSRTSGSEQFF. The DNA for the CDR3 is TGTGCCAGCAGCTCACGGACTAGCGGGAGTGAGCAGTTCTTC.

In DNA form, the CDR3 reads TGTGCCAGCAGCCCGGGACAGGCCTGGGATGGCTACACCTTC. Protein product: CASSPGQAWDGYTF. The chain combines TRBV28 with TRBJ1-2; 8 nucleotides line up with TRBD1. The V and J ends lost 6 bases and 6 bases, in that order; junction bases with no gene match: 9. CDR1 and CDR2 (germline): MDHEN, SYDVKM. The length of the CDR3 is 14 residues.

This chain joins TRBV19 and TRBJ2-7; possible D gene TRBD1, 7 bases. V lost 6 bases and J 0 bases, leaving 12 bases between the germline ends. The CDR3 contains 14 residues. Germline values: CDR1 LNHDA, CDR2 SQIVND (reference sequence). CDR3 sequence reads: CASRAGQNSYEQYF. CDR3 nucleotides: TGTGCCAGTAGGGCGGGACAGAACTCCTACGAGCAGTACTTC.

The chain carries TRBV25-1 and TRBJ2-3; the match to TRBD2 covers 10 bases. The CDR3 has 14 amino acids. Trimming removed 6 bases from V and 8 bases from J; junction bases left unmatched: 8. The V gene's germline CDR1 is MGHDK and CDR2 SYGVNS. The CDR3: CASRGAGGSRTQYF. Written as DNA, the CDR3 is TGTGCCAGCAGGGGAGCGGGAGGGTCTCGTACGCAGTATTTT.

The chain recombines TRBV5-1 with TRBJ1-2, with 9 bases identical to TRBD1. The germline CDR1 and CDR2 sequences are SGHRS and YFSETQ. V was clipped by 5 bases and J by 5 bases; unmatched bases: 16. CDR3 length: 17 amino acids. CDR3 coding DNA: TGCGCCAGCAGACGGGACAGGGCCCAGCCGGGTCCATATGGCTACACCTTC. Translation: CASRRDRAQPGPYGYTF. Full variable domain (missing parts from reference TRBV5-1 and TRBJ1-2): KAGVTQTPRYLIKTRGQQVTLSCSPISGHRSVSWYQQTPGQGLQFLFEYFSETQRNKGNFPGRFSGRQFSNSRSEMNVSTLELGDSALYLCASRRDRAQPGPYGYTFGSGTRLTVV.

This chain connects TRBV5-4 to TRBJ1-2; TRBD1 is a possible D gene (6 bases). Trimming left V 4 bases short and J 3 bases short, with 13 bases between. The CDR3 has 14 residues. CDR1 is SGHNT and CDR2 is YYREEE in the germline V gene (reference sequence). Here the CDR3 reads CASSPGGRDYGYTF. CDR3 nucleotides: TGTGCCAGCAGCCCGGGGGGCAGGGACTATGGCTACACCTTC.

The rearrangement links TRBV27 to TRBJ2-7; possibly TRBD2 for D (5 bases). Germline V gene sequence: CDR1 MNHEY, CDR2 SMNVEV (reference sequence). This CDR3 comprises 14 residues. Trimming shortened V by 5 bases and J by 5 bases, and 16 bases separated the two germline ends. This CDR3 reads CASSRYLAPDEQYF. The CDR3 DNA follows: TGTGCCAGCAGTCGATACTTAGCGCCGGACGAGCAGTACTTC.

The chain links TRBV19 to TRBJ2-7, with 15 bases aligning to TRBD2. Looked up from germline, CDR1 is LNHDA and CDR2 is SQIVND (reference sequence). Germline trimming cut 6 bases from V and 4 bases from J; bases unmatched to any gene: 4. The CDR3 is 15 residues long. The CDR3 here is CASRGLAGGRYEQYF. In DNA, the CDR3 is TGTGCCAGTAGGGGACTAGCGGGAGGACGGTACGAGCAGTACTTC.